These T cell receptor beta chains were read from a single sample in a study of T-cell memory formation after mild COVID-19. MiXCR was run by TCRdb on the 5' RACE reads, yielding one entry per CDR3 protein. The data contain roughly 400,000 distinct CDR3 sequences, roughly 17% of them singletons. The source material was PBMCs or a T cell subset sorted from them (not recorded which). The receptors were sampled from a young man who had mild COVID-19 (a few samples of this study predate the infection). Cell type and time point are not known. The CDR3 runs from the conserved cysteine through the conserved F or W. D genes are given only for firm matches. Size is stated for part of the rows, as once, few or many counts, or as a class when the clone is expanded.

.	TRBV3-1	TRBJ2-7	.	13	TGTGCCAGCAGCCGGGGACCACAAGGCGAGCAGTACTTC	CASSRGPQGEQYF
.	TRBV4-1	TRBJ2-1	many	12	TGCGCCAGCAGCCAAGATAAGGGGGAGCAGTTCTTC	CASSQDKGEQFF
TRBD1	TRBV6-5	TRBJ2-5	few	15	TGTGCCAGCAGTACAGGGACAGGGTACCAAGAGACCCAGTACTTC	CASSTGTGYQETQYF
TRBD1	TRBV6-5	TRBJ1-2	.	16	TGTGCCAGCAGCCAAGAGTGGACAGGACGTAACTATGGCTACACCTTC	CASSQEWTGRNYGYTF
TRBD2	TRBV4-2	TRBJ2-5	.	17	TGTGCCAGCAGCCAAGATCTACTAGCGGGGGGGATAGAGACCCAGTACTTC	CASSQDLLAGGIETQYF
.	TRBV7-6	TRBJ2-7	many	12	TGTGCCAGCAGCGGGTGGGCCTACGAGCAGTACTTC	CASSGWAYEQYF
.	TRBV20-1	TRBJ1-2	.	14	TGCAGTGCTTCCACCCAAAAAGGGGCCTATGGCTACACCTTC	CSASTQKGAYGYTF
.	TRBV5-4	TRBJ2-3	few	16	TGTGCCAGCAGCTTGAGAGCGGGCGCTAGCACAGATACGCAGTATTTT	CASSLRAGASTDTQYF
TRBD2	TRBV7-2	TRBJ2-5	.	18	TGTGCCAGCAGCCCCCCGGGTTTAGCGGGGGTCCCTGGGGAGACCCAGTACTTC	CASSPPGLAGVPGETQYF
TRBD1	TRBV7-6	TRBJ2-3	.	14	TGTGCCAGCAGCCCAGACAGGGGGCGGGATACGCAGTATTTT	CASSPDRGRDTQYF
.	TRBV5-1	TRBJ1-3	.	15	TGCGCCAGCAGCACCGGACTGATCTCTGGAAACACCATATATTTT	CASSTGLISGNTIYF